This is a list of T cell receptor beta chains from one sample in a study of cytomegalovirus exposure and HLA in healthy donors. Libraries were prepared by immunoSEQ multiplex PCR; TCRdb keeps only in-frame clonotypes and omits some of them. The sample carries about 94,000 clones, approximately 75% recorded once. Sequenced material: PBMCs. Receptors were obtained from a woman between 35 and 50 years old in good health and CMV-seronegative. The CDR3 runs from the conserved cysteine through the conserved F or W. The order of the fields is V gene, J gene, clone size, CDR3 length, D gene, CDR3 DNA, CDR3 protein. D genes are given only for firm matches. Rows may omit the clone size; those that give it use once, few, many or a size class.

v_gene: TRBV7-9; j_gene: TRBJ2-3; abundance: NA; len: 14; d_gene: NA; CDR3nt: TGTGCCAGCAGCTTAGAAGGGGCTACAGATACGCAGTATTTT; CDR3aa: CASSLEGATDTQYF
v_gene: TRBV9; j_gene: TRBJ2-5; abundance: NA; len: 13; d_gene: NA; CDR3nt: TGTGCCAGCAGCGAGCAAACGGGGGAGACCCAGTACTTC; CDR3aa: CASSEQTGETQYF
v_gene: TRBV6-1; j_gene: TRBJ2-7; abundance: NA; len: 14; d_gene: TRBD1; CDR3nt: TGTGCCAGTCAAAAGGACAGGCCAGCCTACGAGCAGTACTTC; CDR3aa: CASQKDRPAYEQYF
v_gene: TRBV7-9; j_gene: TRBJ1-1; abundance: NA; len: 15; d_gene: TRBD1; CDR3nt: TGTGCCAGCAGCTCCCCGGGACAGGGAAACACTGAAGCTTTCTTT; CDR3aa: CASSSPGQGNTEAFF
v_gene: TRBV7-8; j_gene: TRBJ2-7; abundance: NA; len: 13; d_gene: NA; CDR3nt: TGTGCCAGCAGTCGCCAGGGTTCCTACGAGCAGTACTTC; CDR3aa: CASSRQGSYEQYF
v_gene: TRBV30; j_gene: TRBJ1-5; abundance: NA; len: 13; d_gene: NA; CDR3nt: TGTGCCTCGGCAGGGAATGTAGGGCAGCCCCAGCATTTT; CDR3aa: CASAGNVGQPQHF
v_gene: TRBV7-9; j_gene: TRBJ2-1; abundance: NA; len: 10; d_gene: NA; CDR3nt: TGTGCCAGCAGCTTAGGAGAGGAGTTCTTC; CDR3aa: CASSLGEEFF
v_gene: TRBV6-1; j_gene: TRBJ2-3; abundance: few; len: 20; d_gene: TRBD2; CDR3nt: TGTGCCAGCAGTGAATATATCCTAGGGAGCGGGGTACCACTGACAGATACGCAGTATTTT; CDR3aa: CASSEYILGSGVPLTDTQYF
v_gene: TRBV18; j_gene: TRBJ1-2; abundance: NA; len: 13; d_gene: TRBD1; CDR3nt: TGTGCCAGCTCACCGGGACAGGGAGATGGCTACACCTTC; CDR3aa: CASSPGQGDGYTF
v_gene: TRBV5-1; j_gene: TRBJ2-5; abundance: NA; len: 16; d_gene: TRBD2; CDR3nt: TGCGCCAGCAGCCCCGGGACTAGCGGGGGTTGGGAGACCCAGTACTTC; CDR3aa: CASSPGTSGGWETQYF
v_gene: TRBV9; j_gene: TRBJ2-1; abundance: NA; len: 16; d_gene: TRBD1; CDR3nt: TGTGCCAGCAGCGTGGCCCAACAGGGGCTCTACAATGAGCAGTTCTTC; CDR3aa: CASSVAQQGLYNEQFF
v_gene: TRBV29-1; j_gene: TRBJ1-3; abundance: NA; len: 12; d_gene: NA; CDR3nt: TGCAGCGCCACAGGGTTTGGAAACACCATATATTTT; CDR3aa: CSATGFGNTIYF
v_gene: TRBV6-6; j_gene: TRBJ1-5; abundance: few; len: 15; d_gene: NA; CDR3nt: TGTGCCAGCAGTAGGGACACGGGAAACAATCAGCCCCAGCATTTT; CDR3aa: CASSRDTGNNQPQHF
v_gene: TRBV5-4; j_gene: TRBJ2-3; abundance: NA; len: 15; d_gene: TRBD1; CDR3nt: TGTGCCAGCAGCTTTCCGGGACAGCGCACAGATACGCAGTATTTT; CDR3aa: CASSFPGQRTDTQYF
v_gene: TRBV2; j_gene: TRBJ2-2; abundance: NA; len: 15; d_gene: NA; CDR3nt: TGTGCCAGCAGGCGGGACGTCGGGGCCACCGGGGAGCTGTTTTTT; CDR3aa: CASRRDVGATGELFF